The present TCR beta chain was sequenced within a study of cytomegalovirus exposure and HLA in healthy donors. Broader study findings: Analysis was performed later, and it showed HLA-associated TCR beta chains to be more clonally expanded than equally common others. In most subjects, TCR beta sequences reportedly gave accurate predictions of HLA-A and HLA-B alleles.

This clone has just a few counts. Antigen: not known. This CDR3 is 14 amino acids long. V shed 2 bases and J shed 4 bases, with 11 bases lying between them. Per the germline V gene, CDR1 is MNHNS and CDR2 is SASEGT. PCR employed 60 Vbeta and 13 Jbeta primers. The method was immunoSEQ multiplex PCR; TCRdb's version includes in-frame clones alone and lacks a portion of them. Of about 120,000 clones detected, roughly three fifths appear once; the ten largest clones hold 9.5%. Donors had nominal health at sampling but likely had unrecorded immune exposures. The origin of this receptor is a woman aged 40 to 50 in good health and CMV-seropositive. The J gene is TRBJ1-1, the V gene TRBV6-1; D not certain. The sequenced material came from PBMCs. The CDR3 nucleotides read TGTGCCAGCAGTGAAACAGATCGGTCCACTGAAGCTTTCTTT. Protein sequence: CASSETDRSTEAFF.